This T cell receptor beta chain was retrieved from a study of human T cells and chemical hapten exposure. Time point described: patch test 2, 6 weeks after DPC sensitization. Sample treatment: therapeutic diphenylcyclopropenone sensitization with weekly scalp DPC. Before extraction, the whole blood was not fractionated, and total RNA was taken from it. This clonotype has only a few counts. Its antigen is currently unknown. Findings of the study overall: Counts of TCRs above 1 in 1000 frequency stayed unchanged with DPC sensitization.

TCRdb processed the RACE reads anew with MiXCR; each CDR3 protein has one entry. The table shows fewer than 100,000 distinct CDR3 sequences, with around 9.3% occurring only once. Germline trimming cut 7 bases from V and 4 bases from J; bases unmatched to any gene: 7. Per the germline V gene, CDR1 is GTSNPN and CDR2 is SVGIG (reference sequence). The CDR3 is 13 residues long. The sequence was obtained from a woman aged 35 to 49 with alopecia areata. Some clones in this sample may be carry-over from other donors' samples. Source: whole blood, taken in connection with sensitization to the hapten diphenylcyclopropenone (DPC). The chain has TRBV30 and TRBJ1-5, with TRBD1 matching over 7 bases. CDR3 nucleotides: TGTGCCTTAGGGGGCTCAACAAATCAGCCCCAGCATTTT. Translating it yields CALGGSTNQPQHF.